Detailed here is one T cell receptor beta chain. TCRdb recomputed calls from the 5' RACE reads with MiXCR, one row per CDR3 protein. Altogether about 57,000 distinct CDR3 sequences are present, 28% being singletons, with the ten largest covering about 3%. Unmatched junction bases numbered 9, after V lost 2 bases and J lost 0 bases. The CDR3 sequence is 19 residues long. Germline CDR1 reads ENHRY; CDR2 reads SYGVKD. Sample: tumor-infiltrating memory CD4+ T cells sorted from the breast tumor. Subset here: memory CD4+ T cells, CD4+CD45RO+CD25-. The TCR originated in a female donor with breast cancer. This chain joins TRBV10-3 and TRBJ2-1, with TRBD2 matching over 11 bases. Here the CDR3 DNA reads TGTGCCATCAGTGAGAGCGCTAGCGGGAGGCGGAGCTCCTACAATGAGCAGTTCTTC. Translating it yields CAISESASGRRSSYNEQFF.